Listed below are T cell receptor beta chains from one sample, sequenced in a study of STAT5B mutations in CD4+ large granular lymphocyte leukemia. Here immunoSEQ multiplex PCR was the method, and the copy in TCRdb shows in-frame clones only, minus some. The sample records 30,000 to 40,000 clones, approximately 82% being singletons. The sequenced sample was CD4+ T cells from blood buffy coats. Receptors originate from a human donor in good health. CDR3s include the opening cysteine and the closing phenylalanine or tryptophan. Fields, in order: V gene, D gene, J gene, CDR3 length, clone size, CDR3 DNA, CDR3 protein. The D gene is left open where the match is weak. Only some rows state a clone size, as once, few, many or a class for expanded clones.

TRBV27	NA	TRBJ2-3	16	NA	TGTGCCAGCAGTTTACTCCACCGGGGGAGAGGAGATACGCAGTATTTT	CASSLLHRGRGDTQYF
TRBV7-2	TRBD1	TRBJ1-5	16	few	TGTGCCAGCAGCCTGGCGACAGGGTTGGTTTATCAGCCCCAGCATTTT	CASSLATGLVYQPQHF
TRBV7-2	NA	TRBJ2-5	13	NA	TGTGCCAGCAGCTTAGGTAGGGGAGAGACCCAGTACTTC	CASSLGRGETQYF
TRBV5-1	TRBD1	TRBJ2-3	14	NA	TGCGCCAGCAGGCGTACAGGGGTGGCCGATACGCAGTATTTT	CASRRTGVADTQYF
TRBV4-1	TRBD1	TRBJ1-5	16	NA	TGCGCCAGCAGCCAAGGGACAGGGAATAGCAATCAGCCCCAGCATTTT	CASSQGTGNSNQPQHF
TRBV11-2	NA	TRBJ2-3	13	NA	TGTGCCAGCAGCACAGACCGCACAGATACGCAGTATTTT	CASSTDRTDTQYF
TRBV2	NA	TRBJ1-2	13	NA	TGTGCCAGCAGTTATGGGATAGCGGATGGCTACACCTTC	CASSYGIADGYTF
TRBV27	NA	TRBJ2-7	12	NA	TGTGCCAGCAGTTTCAGGGTCCACGAGCAGTACTTC	CASSFRVHEQYF
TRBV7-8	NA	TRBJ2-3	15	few	TGTGCCAGCAGCTTTCGACCCGGTAGCACAGATACGCAGTATTTT	CASSFRPGSTDTQYF
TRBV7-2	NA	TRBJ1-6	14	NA	TGTGCCAGCAGCTCCCGGACAGTCAATTCACCCCTCCACTTT	CASSSRTVNSPLHF
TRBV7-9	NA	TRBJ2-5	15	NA	TGTGCCAGCAGCTTAGATTCAGGGAATCAAGAGACCCAGTACTTC	CASSLDSGNQETQYF
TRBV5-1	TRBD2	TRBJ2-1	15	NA	TGCGCCAGCAGCTCCTTAGCGGGAGGGAGCAATGAGCAGTTCTTC	CASSSLAGGSNEQFF
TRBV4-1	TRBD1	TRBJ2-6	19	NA	TGCGCCAGCAGCCAAGTTCAGGTCAGGGGGTCCTCTGGGGCCAACGTCCTGACTTTC	CASSQVQVRGSSGANVLTF
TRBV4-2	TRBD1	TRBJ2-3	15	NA	TGTGCCAGCAGCCAGTTGGGACAGGGAACAGATACGCAGTATTTT	CASSQLGQGTDTQYF
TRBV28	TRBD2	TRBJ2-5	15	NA	TGTGCCAGCAGCCCGCTAGCGGGGGGGCAAGAGACCCAGTACTTC	CASSPLAGGQETQYF
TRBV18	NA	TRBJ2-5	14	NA	TGTGCCAGCTCACCCCAGAGGGGGGTGGAGACCCAGTACTTC	CASSPQRGVETQYF
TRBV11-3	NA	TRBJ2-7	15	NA	TGTGCCAGCAGCTTAGAATCCCGTGTCCCGTACGAGCAGTACTTC	CASSLESRVPYEQYF
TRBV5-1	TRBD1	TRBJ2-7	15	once	TGCGCCAGCAGCTTGGGACAGGGGGCCCATTACGAGCAGTACTTC	CASSLGQGAHYEQYF
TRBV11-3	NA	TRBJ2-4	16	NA	TGTGCCAGCAGGTTCGGGCCGGGTGGGACCAAAAACATTCAGTACTTC	CASRFGPGGTKNIQYF
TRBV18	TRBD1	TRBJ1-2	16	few	TGTGCCAGCTCACGGGCCCGGGACAGCGGGAACTATGGCTACACCTTC	CASSRARDSGNYGYTF
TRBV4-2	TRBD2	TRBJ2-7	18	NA	TGTGCCAGCAGCCAAGAGGCTAGCGGGGGTGGCCTGGGTGCCGAGCAGTACTTC	CASSQEASGGGLGAEQYF
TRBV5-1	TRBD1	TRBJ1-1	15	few	TGCGCCAGCAGCTTGGGACAGGGGTCGGACACTGAAGCTTTCTTT	CASSLGQGSDTEAFF
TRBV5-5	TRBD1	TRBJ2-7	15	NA	TGTGCCAGCAGCTTGGGGGGACAGAATTCCTACGAGCAGTACTTC	CASSLGGQNSYEQYF
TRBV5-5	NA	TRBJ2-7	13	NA	TGTGCCAGCGCAAGCCGGGACGGATTCGAGCAGTACTTC	CASASRDGFEQYF
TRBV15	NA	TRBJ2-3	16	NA	TGTGCCACCAGCAGAGATTTCGTAAAGGGAAGAGATACGCAGTATTTT	CATSRDFVKGRDTQYF
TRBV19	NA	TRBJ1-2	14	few	TGTGCCAGTAGTATTCACAGGGCCAACTATGGCTACACCTTC	CASSIHRANYGYTF
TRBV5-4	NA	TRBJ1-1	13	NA	TGTGCCAGCAGCCATACACAGAACACTGAAGCTTTCTTT	CASSHTQNTEAFF
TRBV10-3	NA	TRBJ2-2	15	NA	TGTGCCATCAGTGACAGGGACCGGTACACCGGGGAGCTGTTTTTT	CAISDRDRYTGELFF
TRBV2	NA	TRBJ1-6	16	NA	TGTGCCAGCAGTGAATCGGCCAGGGTTTTGAGCTCACCCCTCCACTTT	CASSESARVLSSPLHF
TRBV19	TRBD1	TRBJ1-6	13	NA	TGTGCCAGTTCGGGACAGGGTAATTCACCCCTCCACTTT	CASSGQGNSPLHF
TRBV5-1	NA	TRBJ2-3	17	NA	TGCGCCAGCAGCTTGGCCTGGGGCCGATCTCGTGCAGATACGCAGTATTTT	CASSLAWGRSRADTQYF
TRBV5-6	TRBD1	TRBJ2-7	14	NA	TGTGCCAGCAGCCCTCGGACAGGGCTCGGCGAGCAGTACTTC	CASSPRTGLGEQYF
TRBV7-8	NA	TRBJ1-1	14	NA	TGTGCCAGCAGCTTAGCGCTTGGTTTGGGGGTAGCTTTCTTT	CASSLALGLGVAFF
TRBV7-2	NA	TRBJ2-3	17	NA	TGTGCCAGCAGCTTCAAGACGGTCGCTCAAAGCACAGATACGCAGTATTTT	CASSFKTVAQSTDTQYF
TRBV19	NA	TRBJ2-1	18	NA	TGTGCCAGTAGTATGGGGAGGGGGGCTAGCAGTACCTACAATGAGCAGTTCTTC	CASSMGRGASSTYNEQFF
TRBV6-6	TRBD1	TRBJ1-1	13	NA	TGTGCCACGTCCGGGACAGGGAAGGTTGAAGCTTTCTTT	CATSGTGKVEAFF
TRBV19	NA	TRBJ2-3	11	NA	TGTGCCAGTAGTTTCCTCGATACGCAGTATTTT	CASSFLDTQYF
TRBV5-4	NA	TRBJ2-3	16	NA	TGTGCCAGCAGCTCCGGGACCCGCAAGGGCGCAGATACGCAGTATTTT	CASSSGTRKGADTQYF
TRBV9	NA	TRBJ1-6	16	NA	TGTGCCAGCAGCCCCACACGGGGGGCCTGGAATTCACCCCTCCACTTT	CASSPTRGAWNSPLHF
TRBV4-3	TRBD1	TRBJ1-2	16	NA	TGCGCCAGCAGCCAAACCCAGGGGGCCTCAAACTATGGCTACACCTTC	CASSQTQGASNYGYTF
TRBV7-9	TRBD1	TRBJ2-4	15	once	TGTGCCAGCAGCCCGGGGACAGGGGCCAAAAACATTCAGTACTTC	CASSPGTGAKNIQYF
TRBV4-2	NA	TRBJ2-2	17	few	TGTGCCAGCAGCCATTGGGGCGGGGGCTATGACACCGGGGAGCTGTTTTTT	CASSHWGGGYDTGELFF
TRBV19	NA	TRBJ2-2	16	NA	TGTGCCAGTAGTATACGTGGGGGAACGAACACCGGGGAGCTGTTTTTT	CASSIRGGTNTGELFF
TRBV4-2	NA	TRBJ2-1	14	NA	TGTGCCAGCAGCCAAGTCAGGCGGACGGATGAGCAGTTCTTC	CASSQVRRTDEQFF
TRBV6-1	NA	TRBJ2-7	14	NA	TGTGCCAGCAGACGTGGCAGACAAGGCTACGAGCAGTACTTC	CASRRGRQGYEQYF
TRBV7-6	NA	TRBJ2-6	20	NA	TGTGCCAGCAGCTTAGAGTCCCCACGGACATATTACTCTGGGGCCAACGTCCTGACTTTC	CASSLESPRTYYSGANVLTF
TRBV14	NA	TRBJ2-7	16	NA	TGTGCCAGCAGCCAAGGTAGTAGCGGATTCTCCTACGAGCAGTACTTC	CASSQGSSGFSYEQYF
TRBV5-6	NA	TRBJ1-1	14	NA	TGTGCCAGCAGCTTGGGGCAGGAGTACACTGAAGCTTTCTTT	CASSLGQEYTEAFF
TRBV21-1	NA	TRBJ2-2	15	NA	TGTGCCAGCAGCACCGCTGGACGTTGCACCGGGGAGCTGTTTTTT	CASSTAGRCTGELFF
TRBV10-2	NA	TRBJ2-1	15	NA	TGCGCCAGCAGTGGATTAGAACTAGTCTACAATGAGCAGTTCTTC	CASSGLELVYNEQFF
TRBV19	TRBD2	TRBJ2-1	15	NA	TGTGCCAGTAGTCAGACTAGCGGGGGGCCCTATGAGCAGTTCTTC	CASSQTSGGPYEQFF
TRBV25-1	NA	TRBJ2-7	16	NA	TGTGCCAGCAGTAAACAGGGGGGGCGGACGATCTACGAGCAGTACTTC	CASSKQGGRTIYEQYF